These 18 T cell receptor beta chains were sequenced from one sample in a study of T cells in tuberculosis (dated by TCRdb to the late 2010s). To prepare the library, the immunoSEQ multiplex PCR assay was applied. In TCRdb, the immuneACCESS table is reduced to in-frame sequences with V and J assigned. These tables do not hold every clone; where another copy was compared, an unresolved V gene accounts for under half, and the others remain unexplained. The sample table records about 49,000 clones; around 96% of these occur just once. Jointly, the top ten make up over 1.1% of the sample. The meaning of the sample's time point label: new active TB diagnosis, blood taken before or within 7 days of starting treatment. The sequenced sample was PBMCs, obtained at tuberculosis diagnosis. The receptors were gathered from an adult with tuberculosis.

The chain has TRBV5-4 and TRBJ2-1; 8 nucleotides agree with TRBD1. Germline lookup yields CDR1 SGHNT and CDR2 YYREEE (reference sequence). This CDR3 region has 13 residues. V dropped 2 bases and J dropped 9; count of bases not matched to a gene: 4. CDR3 nucleotides: TGTGCCAGCAGCTTCCGACAGGGGTTTGAGCAGTTCTTC. It specifies CASSFRQGFEQFF.

The chain carries TRBV5-1 and TRBJ2-7; 9 nucleotides align to TRBD2. Germline trimming cut 2 bases from V and 3 bases from J; bases unmatched to any gene: 15. The CDR3 is 18 amino acids. Germline loops: CDR1 SGHRS, CDR2 YFSETQ. The CDR3 sequence: CASSFGLGLAGTGYEQYF. CDR3 bases: TGCGCCAGCAGCTTCGGTCTGGGGCTAGCGGGAACCGGCTACGAGCAGTACTTC.

The chain links TRBV27 to TRBJ2-3; 8 bases line up with TRBD2. Germline CDR1 is MNHEY and CDR2 is SMNVEV (reference sequence). CDR3 length: 17 residues. J gave up 4 bases and V 7 bases, and 16 bases lay outside the gene matches. For the CDR3, the DNA is TGTGCCAGCACCAAGAGGGCGGGAGGTCCTCCCGCAGATACGCAGTATTTT. Its protein product is CASTKRAGGPPADTQYF.

The chain is built from TRBV13 and TRBJ1-6; possibly TRBD1 for D (5 bases). Germline lookup yields CDR1 PRHDT and CDR2 FYEKMQ (reference sequence). V was pared by 6 bases and J by 5 bases, with 17 bases between. The CDR3 is 16 residues long. The CDR3 sequence is CASSSREGIDNSPLHF. The CDR3, as DNA: TGTGCCAGCAGTTCCAGGGAGGGCATAGATAATTCACCCCTCCACTTT.

The rearrangement links TRBV28 to TRBJ2-7; D is unclear. The V gene's germline CDR1 is MDHEN and CDR2 SYDVKM. V dropped 5 bases and J dropped 4 bases, with 6 bases sitting between them. The CDR3 runs to 11 residues. The CDR3 DNA follows: TGTGCCAGCAGTCGACATTACGAGCAGTACTTC. Translation: CASSRHYEQYF.

V usage is TRBV19 and J usage is TRBJ1-3; possibly TRBD1 for D (6 bases). This CDR3 comprises 15 residues. The V gene lost 5 bases and the J gene lost 4 bases, with 15 bases spanning the gap. In germline, CDR1 is LNHDA, CDR2 SQIVND (reference sequence). Here the CDR3 reads CASSRSGVPGNTIYF. CDR3 sequence (DNA): TGTGCCAGTAGTCGTTCAGGGGTCCCCGGAAACACCATATATTTT.

The chain combines TRBV5-4 with TRBJ1-1; TRBD1 aligns across 11 bases. V gave up 4 bases and J gave up 1 base; unmatched junction bases: 3. This CDR3 has 15 amino acids. The germline V gene has CDR1 SGHNT and CDR2 YYREEE (reference sequence). The CDR3 nucleotides are TGTGCCAGCAGCAACGGACAGGGGGCGAACACTGAAGCTTTCTTT. Translating it yields CASSNGQGANTEAFF.

This rearrangement joins TRBV18 to TRBJ2-5; 9 nucleotides line up with TRBD1. V shed 1 base, J shed 5 bases, and the junction held 2 bases outside the gene matches. The CDR3 has 14 residues. Looked up from germline, CDR1 is KGHSH and CDR2 is LQKENI. CDR3 bases: TGTGCCAGCTCACCACTTGACAGGGGGGAGACCCAGTACTTC. Its translation is CASSPLDRGETQYF.

This clone was found once. The V gene is TRBV5-1, the J gene TRBJ2-1; 7 nucleotides agree with TRBD2. V lost 1 base to trimming and J lost 4 bases; unmatched junction nucleotides: 20. The CDR3 runs 20 residues. From germline, CDR1 is SGHRS and CDR2 YFSETQ. The DNA for the CDR3 is TGCGCCAGCAGCTTGTTTGAGCAAGGCGGGAGAATTAGTGGTTACAATGAGCAGTTCTTC. It encodes CASSLFEQGGRISGYNEQFF.

V and J are TRBV12-5 and TRBJ1-4; 12 bases are shared with TRBD1. CDR1 is LGHNT and CDR2 is FRNRAP in the germline V gene. Trimming removed 0 bases from V and 6 bases from J; junction bases left unmatched: 11. The CDR3 is 19 amino acids. The CDR3, as DNA: TGTGCTAGTGGTTTGGTACGGGACAGGGGGCGCCTGGTCGATGAAAAACTGTTTTTT. Its translation: CASGLVRDRGRLVDEKLFF.

The chain employs TRBV6-1 and TRBJ2-7; 7 nucleotides agree with TRBD2. CDR3 size: 14 residues. Germline CDR1 and CDR2: MNHNS and SASEGT. V lost 7 bases, J lost 4 bases, and 10 bases stayed unmatched. CDR3: CASIRFPSGYEQYF. CDR3 sequence (DNA): TGTGCCAGCATTAGATTCCCTAGCGGTTACGAGCAGTACTTC.

This clone was seen a single time. In nucleotides, the CDR3 is TGTGCCTGGAGTGTAGCGTGGAGTGGCACTGAAGCTTTCTTT. Its translation is CAWSVAWSGTEAFF. The V gene is TRBV30, the J gene TRBJ1-1, with D unclear. This CDR3 region has 14 residues. Germline V gene sequence: CDR1 GTSNPN, CDR2 SVGIG (reference sequence). The V gene lost 0 bases and the J gene lost 4 bases, with 12 bases spanning the gap.

In its sample, this clone was seen once. The gene calls are TRBV5-1 and TRBJ1-2, with TRBD1 matching over 9 bases. This CDR3 comprises 15 residues. CDR1 SGHRS and CDR2 YFSETQ come from the germline V gene. Germline trimming cut 5 bases from V and 7 bases from J; bases unmatched to any gene: 12. The CDR3 region has the DNA TGCGCCAGCAGGATAGGGACAGGGAGTCTGGGTGGCTACACCTTC. Translation gives CASRIGTGSLGGYTF.

This clone was observed a single time. The gene calls are TRBV6-1 and TRBJ1-2; D perhaps matches TRBD1 (6 bases). Germline CDR1 MNHNS, CDR2 SASEGT. This CDR3 has 11 residues. V lost 8 bases to trimming and J lost 3 bases, with 7 bases between them. DNA of the CDR3: TGTGCCAGCGCAGGGGACTATGGCTACACCTTC. As protein: CASAGDYGYTF.

This clone was detected only a few times. The chain combines TRBV7-2 with TRBJ2-7; possible D gene TRBD1, 6 bases. The CDR3 loop spans 11 amino acids. Germline V lookup: CDR1 SGHTA, CDR2 FQGNSA. Deletions cut 5 bases from V and 4 bases from J, with 6 bases between. As DNA, the CDR3 is TGTGCCAGCAGCGACAGGTACGAGCAGTACTTC. It codes for CASSDRYEQYF.

The chain has TRBV4-1 and TRBJ2-7; possibly TRBD1 for D (5 bases). The CDR3 consists of 15 residues. With 0 bases removed from V and 6 bases from J, the gap between germline ends came to 15 bases. Germline CDR1 is MGHRA and CDR2 is YSYEKL. For the CDR3, the DNA is TGCGCCAGCAGCCAAGAAGCCCAGGGCCCTGGCGAGCAGTACTTC. Residues: CASSQEAQGPGEQYF.

The chain carries TRBV13 and TRBJ1-2; TRBD1 matches 8 bases. The ends lost 4 bases at V and 8 bases at J; junction bases unmatched: 18. Germline CDR1 and CDR2: PRHDT and FYEKMQ (reference sequence). This CDR3 has 17 residues. CDR3 amino acids: CASSSIRDRTTLGGYTF. The CDR3 DNA reads as TGTGCCAGCAGCTCAATCCGGGACAGGACCACGCTCGGGGGCTACACCTTC.

The CDR3 DNA is TGTGCCAGCGGACTAGGCCCCAACAATGAGCAGTTCTTC. Amino acids: CASGLGPNNEQFF. The chain is built from TRBV28 and TRBJ2-1; the match to TRBD2 covers 7 bases. The trim removed 8 bases at V and 5 bases at J, leaving 6 bases unmatched. Germline CDR1 reads MDHEN; CDR2 reads SYDVKM. This CDR3 has 13 amino acids.